The text below deals with one T cell receptor beta chain. Its antigen is currently unknown. The data are from a study of shared clonotypes between healthy human individuals. Points from the study as a whole: On the whole, naive subsets had larger estimated richness than memory subsets had.

This CDR3 is 16 amino acids long. Germline CDR1 and CDR2: SGHNT and YENEEA. V lost 1 base and J 4 bases, leaving 14 bases between the germline ends. Profiled with immunoSEQ multiplex PCR; TCRdb holds only in-frame clones, not every one. The sample shows roughly 1,100,000 clones, roughly 80% of them seen only once. Sequencing was carried out using memory CD4+ T cells sorted from blood. The subset: CD45RA-negative fraction. This receptor was obtained from a young man in good health. The gene calls are TRBV11-3 and TRBJ2-1, with D perhaps TRBD2 (5 bases). This CDR3 reads CASSLVWSGGYNEQFF. CDR3 nucleotide sequence: TGTGCCAGCAGCTTAGTTTGGAGCGGAGGATACAATGAGCAGTTCTTC.